The source of this TCR beta chain is a study of technical replicates of blood from a few donors (dated by TCRdb to 2017 to 2019). The CDR3 runs 12 residues from the cysteine to the phenylalanine. CDR3 DNA only is kept here, 36 bases in frame from base 1. CDR1 and CDR2 are read off the germline V gene (reference sequence) as GTSNPN and SVGIG. V and J lose 2 bases and 4 bases, and a span of 9 bases separates them. As for this clone: It has no known antigen specificity. The input lacks base qualities; no much larger clone sits a single base away.

To prepare the library, the immunoSEQ multiplex PCR assay was applied. TCRdb carries this immuneACCESS record with in-frame sequences only. Its versions omit some clonotypes, under half of them owing to an unresolved V gene in the studies checked, with the rest unexplained. The sample has around 76,000 clones on record, 92% of them singletons. The ten most abundant clones make up 0.41% of the sample. The TCR sequence derives from a human donor in good health. The sample taken for sequencing was T cells isolated from PBMCs. The chain is encoded by TRBV30 joined to TRBJ2-7; a tentative D call is TRBD2 (5 bases match). The sequenced DNA is TGTGCCTGGAGTCGGGGAATTTACGAGCAGTACTTC. This encodes CAWSRGIYEQYF. The full variable domain, with segments outside the CDR3 supplied by the reference TRBV30 and TRBJ2-7 proteins, appears as SQTIHQWPATLVQPVGSPLSLECTVEGTSNPNLYWYRQAAGRGLQLLFYSVGIGQISSEVPQNLSASRPQDRQFILSSKKLLLSDSGFYLCAWSRGIYEQYFGPGTRLTVT.